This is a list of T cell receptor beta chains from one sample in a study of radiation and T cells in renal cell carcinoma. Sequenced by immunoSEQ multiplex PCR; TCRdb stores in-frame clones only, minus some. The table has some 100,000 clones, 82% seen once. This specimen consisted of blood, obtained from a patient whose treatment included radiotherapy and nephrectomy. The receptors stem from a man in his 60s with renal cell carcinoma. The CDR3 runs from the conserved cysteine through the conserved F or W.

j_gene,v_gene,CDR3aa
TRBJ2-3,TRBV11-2,CASSFASGGTDTQYF
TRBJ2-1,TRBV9,CASSVASGSYEQFF
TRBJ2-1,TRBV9,CASSRRSGHSYNEQFF
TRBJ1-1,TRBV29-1,CSAQGQGTSQAFF
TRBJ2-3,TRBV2,CASSEPGQGEISVTDTQYF
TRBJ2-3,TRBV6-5,CASSPQGGTQYF
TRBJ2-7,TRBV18,CASSPIGTAYEQYF
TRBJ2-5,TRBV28,CASSPRETQYF
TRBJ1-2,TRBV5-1,CASSLGDRIYGYTF
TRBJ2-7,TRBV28,CASTIQGEFYEQYF
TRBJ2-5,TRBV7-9,CASSHIPGQGNGETQYF
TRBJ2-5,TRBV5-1,CASSARTDQETQYF
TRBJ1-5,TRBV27,CASSSRTDSNQPQHF
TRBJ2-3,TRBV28,CASSSQGGSTDTQYF
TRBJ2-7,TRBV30,CAWSGGTAALGEQYF
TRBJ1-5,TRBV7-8,CASSLRTGGRDQPQHF
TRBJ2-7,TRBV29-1,CSVELPWGDEQYF
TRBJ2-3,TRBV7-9,CASSSIGQGATDTQYF
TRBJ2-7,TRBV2,CASSDDGYSYEQYF
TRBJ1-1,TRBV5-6,CASSLGTRGNTEAFF
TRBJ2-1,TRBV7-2,CASSLFSGSSYNEQFF
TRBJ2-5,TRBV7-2,CASSWTGNGETQYF
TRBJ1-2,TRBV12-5,CASGFLARDRLNYYGYTF
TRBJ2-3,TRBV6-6,CASSSPLAGATDTQYF
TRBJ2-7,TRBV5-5,CASSLWDYEQYF
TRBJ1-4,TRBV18,CASSPLQDNEKLFF
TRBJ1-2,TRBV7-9,CASSLRQGGYTF
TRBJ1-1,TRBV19,CASSTHRRMNTEAFF
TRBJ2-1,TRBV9,CASSLTSSNEQFF
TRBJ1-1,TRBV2,CASSENWNTEAFF
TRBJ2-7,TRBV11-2,CASSLDRNPGWELAYEQYF
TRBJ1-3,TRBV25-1,CASSEWSTGNTIYF
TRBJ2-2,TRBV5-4,CASSLEGFATGELFF
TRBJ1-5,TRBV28,CASRTNRGPGPNNQPQHF
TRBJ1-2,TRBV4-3,CASSQEPRINYGYTF
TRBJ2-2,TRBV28,CASSLPGELFF
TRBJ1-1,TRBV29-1,CSVGRGTGTEAFF
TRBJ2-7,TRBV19,CASLAGGSYEQYF
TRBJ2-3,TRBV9,CASSTQPTSEYTDTQYF
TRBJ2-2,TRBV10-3,CAISERALNTGELFF
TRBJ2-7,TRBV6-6,CASSPGTERQYF